These 23 T cell receptor beta chains share one sample of origin, sequenced in a study of CD8 T cells in ankylosing spondylitis (dated by TCRdb to about 2017). Receptor amplification or capture employed 5' RACE. Sequenced using an Illumina HiSeq 2500. TCRdb handled the public reads itself, with Q25 trimming in fastp and clone calling in MiXCR, and kept productive beta chains. Each entry merges the rows of one CDR3 protein and shows their most common DNA and genes. The sample table holds about 180,000 distinct CDR3 sequences, of which around 8.9% were seen once. The ten most abundant clones make up approximately 15% of the sample. Sequenced input: blood, either unsorted or a sorted T cell fraction (not recorded which). These receptors were taken from a female donor with ankylosing spondylitis or in good health (not recorded which).

Only a few counts were recorded for this clonotype. The rearrangement links TRBV30 to TRBJ2-3, with 8 bases lining up with TRBD2. The CDR3 runs to 12 residues. V lost 2 bases and J lost 8; bases outside the gene matches: 3. Germline-derived CDR1 and CDR2 are GTSNPN and SVGIG (reference sequence). DNA for the CDR3: TGTGCCTGGAGTTCCCTAGCGGGTACGCAGTATTTT. Protein: CAWSSLAGTQYF.

This rearrangement joins TRBV6-2 or TRBV6-3 to TRBJ2-5; D gene uncertain. Trimming pared 2 bases from V and 4 bases from J, leaving 5 bases between. This CDR3 is 12 amino acids long. From germline, CDR1 is MNHEY and CDR2 SVGEGT. This CDR3 is CASSYEAETQYF. The CDR3 DNA follows: TGTGCCAGCAGTTACGAGGCAGAGACCCAGTACTTC.

This clonotype has more than one count but fewer than ten. The chain links TRBV7-9 to TRBJ2-1; a weak D match, TRBD1 (5 bases). Looked up from germline, CDR1 is SEHNR and CDR2 is FQNEAQ (reference sequence). Deletions cut 0 bases from V and 10 bases from J, with 7 bases between. The CDR3 sequence is 12 residues long. CDR3 in amino acids: CASSLAGREQFF. Written as DNA, the CDR3 is TGTGCCAGCAGCTTAGCGGGGCGGGAGCAGTTCTTC.

The chain has TRBV30 and TRBJ2-1; D might be TRBD2 (5 bases). Trimming took 0 bases from V and 4 from J, leaving 10 bases between them. CDR3 length equals 14 residues. Germline lookup yields CDR1 GTSNPN and CDR2 SVGIG (reference sequence). CDR3 bases: TGTGCCTGGAGTGTCTCTAGCAGATACAATGAGCAGTTCTTC. Translation gives CAWSVSSRYNEQFF.

This chain connects TRBV16 to TRBJ2-3, with 10 positions matching TRBD2. The V gene's germline CDR1 is KGHSY and CDR2 FQNENV. The V gene end was trimmed by 6 bases and the J gene end by 4 bases; junction bases not matched to a gene: 7. This CDR3 is built from 15 residues. The DNA for the CDR3 is TGTGCCAGCAGACCTAGCGGGAGAGCGTCAGATACGCAGTATTTT. It codes for CASRPSGRASDTQYF.

V and J are TRBV6-1 and TRBJ1-1; 11 bases agree with TRBD1. Per the germline V gene, CDR1 is MNHNS and CDR2 is SASEGT. The CDR3 has 14 residues. Trimming at V came to 1 base and at J to 9 bases, leaving 4 bases not matched to a gene. The CDR3 DNA sequence: TGTGCCAGCAGTGAAGGGACAGGGGGCTTCCAAGCTTTCTTT. It codes for CASSEGTGGFQAFF.

The rearrangement uses TRBV11-2 and TRBJ1-2; possible D gene TRBD1, 6 bases. Trimming stripped 4 bases from V and 4 bases from J, with 13 bases between. Germline V gene data show CDR1 as SGHAT and CDR2 as FQNNGV. The CDR3 length is 14 residues. The CDR3 loop is CASSSTGSTYGYTF. CDR3 sequence (DNA): TGTGCCAGCAGCTCAACAGGGTCCACCTATGGCTACACCTTC.

This clonotype came up a few times. The gene calls are TRBV9 and TRBJ1-1, with unresolved D. The CDR3 loop spans 15 amino acids. Trimming left V 0 bases short and J 1 base short, with 10 bases between. Per germline, CDR1 SGDLS and CDR2 YYNGEE. The CDR3 here is CASSVEGLGNTEAFF. The CDR3 region has the DNA TGTGCCAGCAGCGTAGAAGGGTTGGGGAACACTGAAGCTTTCTTT.

This clonotype showed up just a few times. The chain employs TRBV12-3 or TRBV12-4 and TRBJ2-1, with 12 bases that match TRBD2. The CDR3 consists of 16 residues. V shed 1 base and J 4 bases; nucleotides not matched to a gene: 2. The chain's CDR3 is CASSLVGLAGYNEQFF. The CDR3 region has the DNA TGTGCCAGCAGTTTAGTAGGACTAGCGGGGTACAATGAGCAGTTCTTC.

This clonotype was observed a single time. The V gene is TRBV28, the J gene TRBJ1-5; 8 positions agree with TRBD1. Germline V lookup: CDR1 MDHEN, CDR2 SYDVKM. The CDR3 spans 15 residues. V shed 5 bases, J shed 2 bases, and the junction held 5 bases outside the gene matches. The CDR3 sequence: CASSTGQGRNQPQHF. CDR3 bases: TGTGCCAGCAGTACCGGACAGGGTCGCAATCAGCCCCAGCATTTT.

The gene calls are TRBV20-1 and TRBJ2-2; the D gene is possibly TRBD1 (5 bases). Germline values: CDR1 DFQATT, CDR2 SNEGSKA (reference sequence). The germline V and J ends were trimmed by 0 bases and 2 bases, with 16 bases remaining between them. There are 17 residues in the CDR3. CDR3 coding DNA: TGCAGTGCTAGAGATCCGCCAGGGATACCTAACACCGGGGAGCTGTTTTTT. Its protein product is CSARDPPGIPNTGELFF.

The chain uses TRBV2 and TRBJ2-1, with D possibly TRBD1 on 6 matching bases. CDR1 is SNHLY, CDR2 FYNNEI, per germline. This CDR3 comprises 17 residues. V dropped 4 bases and J dropped 5 bases, with 21 bases sitting between them. The CDR3 region is CASSGPSPRGFDNEQFF. DNA for the CDR3: TGTGCCAGCAGTGGCCCGTCACCCAGGGGTTTCGACAATGAGCAGTTCTTC.

The V gene is TRBV9, the J gene TRBJ2-7, with 8 bases matching TRBD1. The CDR3 extends over 13 amino acids. V shed 0 bases, J shed 6 bases, and the junction held 2 bases outside the gene matches. Germline CDR1 reads SGDLS; CDR2 reads YYNGEE. The CDR3 DNA reads TGTGCCAGCAGCGTAGCAGGGGGCACCGAGCAGTACTTC. Protein: CASSVAGGTEQYF.

This clonotype was detected a few times. The CDR3 nucleotides read TGTGCCAGCAGTTTGTTAGCTAGCGGACCCTGGGATACGCAGTATTTT. As protein: CASSLLASGPWDTQYF. J is TRBJ2-3 and V is TRBV27; TRBD2 matches 7 bases. Germline CDR1 is MNHEY and CDR2 is SMNVEV (reference sequence). CDR3 size: 16 residues. Germline trimming cut 3 bases from V and 6 bases from J; bases unmatched to any gene: 12.

The rearrangement joins TRBV20-1 to TRBJ2-7; D uncertain. The CDR3 consists of 14 residues. Germline V gene sequence: CDR1 DFQATT, CDR2 SNEGSKA (reference sequence). Trimming removed 0 bases from V and 2 bases from J, with 11 bases in between. DNA of the CDR3: TGCAGTGCTAGAGATACGGACCAAACCTACGAGCAGTACTTC. This codes for CSARDTDQTYEQYF.

The rearrangement links TRBV6-1 to TRBJ2-1; D might be TRBD1 or TRBD2, each matching 6 bases. This CDR3 has 14 residues. The V gene's germline CDR1 is MNHNS and CDR2 SASEGT. Trimming stripped 8 bases from V and 6 bases from J, with 17 bases between. DNA for the CDR3: TGTGCCAGCCGGAGGGACACTCACCCCAATGAGCAGTTCTTC. It codes for CASRRDTHPNEQFF.

The gene calls are TRBV28 and TRBJ2-2; D perhaps matches TRBD2 (5 bases). The CDR3 consists of 14 residues. Germline CDR1 MDHEN, CDR2 SYDVKM. V lost 7 bases and J 2 bases, leaving 11 bases between the germline ends. The CDR3 DNA follows: TGTGCCAGCATCGGGGTCCCCAACACCGGGGAGCTGTTTTTT. Amino acid sequence: CASIGVPNTGELFF.

V is TRBV19 and J is TRBJ2-6, with a tentative D call TRBD1 (6 bases). CDR1 and CDR2 from the germline V gene are LNHDA and SQIVND (reference sequence). The CDR3 consists of 15 residues. V lost 11 bases and J lost 1, with 15 bases in between. For the CDR3, the DNA is TGTGCCTCCCAGGTAGGGGGTTCTGGGGCCAACGTCCTGACTTTC. Translated, it gives CASQVGGSGANVLTF.

The rearrangement joins TRBV24-1 to TRBJ2-1; D could derive from TRBD1 or TRBD2 (5 bases each). V gave up 5 bases and J gave up 8 bases, with 6 bases separating them. Germline-derived CDR1 and CDR2 are KGHDR and SFDVKD. There are 11 residues in the CDR3. This chain's CDR3 is CATSGGYEQFF. The CDR3 region has the DNA TGTGCCACCAGTGGGGGGTATGAGCAGTTCTTC.

The chain is built from TRBV7-2 and TRBJ2-1; 11 bases match TRBD2. This CDR3 is built from 15 residues. Germline CDR1 is SGHTA and CDR2 is FQGNSA. Trimming cost V 8 bases and J 8 bases; bases outside gene matches: 11. For the CDR3, the DNA is TGTGCCAGCTCCTCTAGCGGGAGGAGGTTGGATGAGCAGTTCTTC. It encodes CASSSSGRRLDEQFF.

The chain uses TRBV12-3 or TRBV12-4 and TRBJ2-7; D gene unclear. CDR3 length equals 12 residues. V lost 1 base and J lost 6, with 7 bases in between. CDR3 coding DNA: TGTGCCAGCAGTTTAGAGGGTCTCGAGCAGTACTTC. This translates into CASSLEGLEQYF.

In this sample, this clonotype turned up a few times. The CDR3 coding sequence is TGTGCCAGCAGTGAAGAAAGGGGAAGCACAGATACGCAGTATTTT. Translation gives CASSEERGSTDTQYF. The V and J genes are TRBV6-4 and TRBJ2-3; weak D call: TRBD1 (5 bases). V lost 3 bases and J lost 0, with 10 bases in between. The CDR3 has 15 residues. Germline CDR1 reads MRHNA; CDR2 reads SNTAGT.

This clonotype was detected many times. V and J are TRBV12-3 or TRBV12-4 and TRBJ2-5; 13 bases map to TRBD2. The CDR3 consists of 20 residues. With V trimmed by 3 bases and J by 3 bases, 16 bases remained unmatched. CDR3 sequence: CASSLFWTSGSLGSEETQYF. The CDR3 bases are TGTGCCAGCAGTTTGTTTTGGACTAGCGGGAGCCTGGGGTCGGAAGAGACCCAGTACTTC.